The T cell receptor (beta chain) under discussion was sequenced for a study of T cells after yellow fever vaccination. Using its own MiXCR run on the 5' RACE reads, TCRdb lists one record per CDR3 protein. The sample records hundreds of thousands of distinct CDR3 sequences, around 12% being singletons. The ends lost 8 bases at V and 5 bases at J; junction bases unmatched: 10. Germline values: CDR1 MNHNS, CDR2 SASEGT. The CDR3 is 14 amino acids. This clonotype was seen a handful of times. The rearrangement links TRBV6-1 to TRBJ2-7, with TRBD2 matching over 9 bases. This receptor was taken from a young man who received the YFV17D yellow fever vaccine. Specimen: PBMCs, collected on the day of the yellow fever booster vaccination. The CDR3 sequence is CASGSPGLADEQYF. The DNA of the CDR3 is TGTGCCAGCGGCTCACCGGGACTAGCTGACGAGCAGTACTTC.